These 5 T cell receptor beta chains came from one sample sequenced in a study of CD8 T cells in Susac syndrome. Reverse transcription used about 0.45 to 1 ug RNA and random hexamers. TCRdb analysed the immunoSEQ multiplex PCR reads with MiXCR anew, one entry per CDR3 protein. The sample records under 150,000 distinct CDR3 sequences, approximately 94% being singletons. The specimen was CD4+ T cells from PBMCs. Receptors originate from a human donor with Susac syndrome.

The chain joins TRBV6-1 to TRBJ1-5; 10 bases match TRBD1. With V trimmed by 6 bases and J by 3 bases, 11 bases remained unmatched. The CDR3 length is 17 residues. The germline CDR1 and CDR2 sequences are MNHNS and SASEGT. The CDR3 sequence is CASRPGTGAYSNQPQHF. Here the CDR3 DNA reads TGTGCCAGCAGACCCGGGACAGGGGCATATTCCAATCAGCCCCAGCATTTT.

The CDR3 DNA follows: TGTGCCAGCAGTGAATTGTTGTGGTGGGGCAGTAGCTACGAGCAGTACTTC. It encodes CASSELLWWGSSYEQYF. V usage is TRBV25-1 and J usage is TRBJ2-7; weak D call: TRBD1 (5 bases). There are 17 residues in the CDR3. The V gene's germline CDR1 is MGHDK and CDR2 SYGVNS. Trimming removed 1 base from V and 3 bases from J, with 19 bases in between.

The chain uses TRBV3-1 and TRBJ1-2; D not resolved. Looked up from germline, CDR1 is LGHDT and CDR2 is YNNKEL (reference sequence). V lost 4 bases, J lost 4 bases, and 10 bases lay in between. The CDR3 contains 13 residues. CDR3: CASSPDLTYGYTF. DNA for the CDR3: TGTGCCAGCAGCCCCGACTTGACCTATGGCTACACCTTC. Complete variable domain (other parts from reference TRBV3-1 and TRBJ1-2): DTAVSQTPKYLVTQMGNDKSIKCEQNLGHDTMYWYKQDSKKFLKIMFSYNNKELIINETVPNRFSPKSPDKAHLNLHINSLELGDSAVYFCASSPDLTYGYTFGSGTRLTVV.

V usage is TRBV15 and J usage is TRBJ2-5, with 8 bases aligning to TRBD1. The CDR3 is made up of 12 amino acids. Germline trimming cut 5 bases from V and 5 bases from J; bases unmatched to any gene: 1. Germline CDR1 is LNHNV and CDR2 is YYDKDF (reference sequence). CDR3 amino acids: CATSRDRETQYF. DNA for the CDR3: TGTGCCACCAGCCGGGACAGGGAGACCCAGTACTTC.

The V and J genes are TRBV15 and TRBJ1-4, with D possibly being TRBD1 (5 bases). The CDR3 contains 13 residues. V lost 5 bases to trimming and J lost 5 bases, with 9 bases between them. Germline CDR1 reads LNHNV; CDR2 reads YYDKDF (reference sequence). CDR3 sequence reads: CATSGGANEKLFF. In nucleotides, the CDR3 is TGTGCCACCAGCGGAGGGGCCAATGAAAAACTGTTTTTT.